This TCR beta chain was observed in a study of T cell responses to AZD1222 COVID-19 vaccine. General observations from the study: All repertoire sampling was performed exclusively after the peak T cell response.

Both about-4-week and about-12-week second-dose recipients were combined. The CDR3 is made up of 14 amino acids. V was clipped by 0 bases and J by 4 bases; unmatched bases: 1. The germline V gene encodes CDR1 SGDLS and CDR2 YYNGEE. Method: immunoSEQ multiplex PCR; TCRdb's copy keeps in-frame clones and lacks some. The profile shows approximately 74,000 clones, less than 85% of them singletons. This clone was seen just once. What it binds is not known. Sample: peripheral blood, taken 28 days after the second AZD1222 dose. The gene calls are TRBV9 and TRBJ2-1, with 7 nucleotides matching TRBD1. The source of this sequence is an adult who received the AZD1222 COVID-19 vaccine. The DNA for the CDR3 is TGTGCCAGCAGCGTAGAGGGACAGTACAATGAGCAGTTCTTC. Its protein product is CASSVEGQYNEQFF.